A selection of T cell receptor beta chains follows, all from one sample in a study of blood T cell repertoires in COVID-19. The repertoire was sequenced with immunoSEQ multiplex PCR; TCRdb's copy has only in-frame clones and lacks some. The profile shows 300,000 to 350,000 clones, roughly 90% of them singletons. The sample taken for sequencing was PBMCs or T cells enriched from blood (not recorded which). The receptors shown here come from a woman aged 30 to 39 who had recovered from COVID-19. The CDR3 runs from the conserved cysteine through the conserved F or W. Fields, in order: J gene, clone size, V gene, D gene, CDR3 protein, CDR3 DNA. D genes are given only for firm matches. Rows may omit the clone size; those that give it use once, few, many or a size class.

TRBJ1-5,NA,TRBV4-3,TRBD1,CASRRDRASNQPQHF,TGCGCCAGCAGAAGGGACAGGGCGAGCAATCAGCCCCAGCATTTT
TRBJ1-2,once,TRBV30,TRBD1,CAWSRQGGYGYTF,TGTGCCTGGAGTCGACAGGGAGGCTATGGCTACACCTTC
TRBJ1-1,NA,TRBV6-5,NA,CASSYLPINTEAFF,TGTGCCAGCAGTTACTTGCCTATCAACACTGAAGCTTTCTTT
TRBJ1-2,NA,TRBV2,NA,CASRRRDLGYTF,TGTGCCAGCAGGCGACGGGACTTAGGCTACACCTTC
TRBJ1-6,NA,TRBV4-1,TRBD1,CASSHLGQGNSPLHF,TGCGCCAGCAGCCATCTAGGACAGGGTAATTCACCCCTCCACTTT
TRBJ1-1,NA,TRBV2,NA,CASPSGPEAFF,TGTGCCAGCCCCAGTGGCCCTGAAGCTTTCTTT
TRBJ1-3,few,TRBV19,NA,CASSMLRRGSGNTIYF,TGTGCCAGTAGTATGCTCCGCAGGGGCTCTGGAAACACCATATATTTT
TRBJ2-3,NA,TRBV6-5,NA,CASKQDSGTDTQYF,TGTGCCAGCAAACAGGATTCGGGCACAGATACGCAGTATTTT
TRBJ2-2,NA,TRBV6-5,NA,CASSTSNTGELFF,NA
TRBJ1-1,NA,TRBV6-6,NA,CVSSYSKRNTEAFF,TGTGTCAGCAGTTACTCGAAGAGGAACACTGAAGCTTTCTTT
TRBJ1-2,NA,TRBV30,TRBD1,CASTGVLGYGYTF,TGTGCCTCAACAGGGGTATTAGGGTATGGCTACACCTTC
TRBJ2-7,once,TRBV6-2/TRBV6-3,NA,CASSFTVYEQYF,TGTGCCAGCAGTTTCACAGTCTACGAGCAGTACTTC